This T cell receptor (beta chain) was found in a study of blood T cell repertoires in COVID-19. Generated by immunoSEQ multiplex PCR, the TCRdb table keeps only in-frame clones and is missing some. The sample yields approximately 210,000 clones, roughly 85% seen once. The CDR3 has 15 amino acids. Germline V gives CDR1 SGDLS, CDR2 YYNGEE. Trimming took 3 bases from V and 4 from J; bases not matched to a gene: 7. This receptor was obtained from a woman in her 40s with active or convalescent COVID-19. The sample comprised peripheral blood. J is TRBJ2-1 and V is TRBV9; TRBD1 agrees at 7 bases. The CDR3 sequence is CASSAPGQTYNEQFF. CDR3 coding DNA: TGTGCCAGCAGCGCACCGGGACAGACATACAATGAGCAGTTCTTC.